The clone carrying this T cell receptor beta chain was seen only a few times. The antigen is not known. This sample stems from a study of CD4 T cells in relation to SARS-CoV-2 and coronaviruses. Study at large: ViraFEST: approximately 10-day antigen culture of PBMCs, then TCR beta CDR3 sequencing.

Before the COVID-19 pandemic, during about 2011-2019, CD4+ T cells were taken from unexposed donors. After ten to eleven days of culture, CD4+ T cells were isolated. Testing used SARS-CoV-2 S/N and four cold-coronavirus spikes on unexposed-donor CD4+ T cells, cells permitting. The germline gives CDR1 KGHSH, CDR2 LQKENI. Trimming shortened V by 4 bases and J by 3 bases, and 12 bases separated the two germline ends. The CDR3 contains 14 residues. The table came from immunoSEQ multiplex PCR; TCRdb's copy has only in-frame clones and leaves some out. Of tens of thousands of clones in the sample, about 82% were seen once.

This TCR came from a human donor in good health. The V gene is TRBV18, the J gene TRBJ1-1; unclear D gene. What was sequenced was CD4+ T cells from PBMCs, cultured in vitro. CDR3: CASSRWDPDTEAFF. The CDR3 DNA follows: TGTGCCAGCTCACGGTGGGATCCGGACACTGAAGCTTTCTTT.